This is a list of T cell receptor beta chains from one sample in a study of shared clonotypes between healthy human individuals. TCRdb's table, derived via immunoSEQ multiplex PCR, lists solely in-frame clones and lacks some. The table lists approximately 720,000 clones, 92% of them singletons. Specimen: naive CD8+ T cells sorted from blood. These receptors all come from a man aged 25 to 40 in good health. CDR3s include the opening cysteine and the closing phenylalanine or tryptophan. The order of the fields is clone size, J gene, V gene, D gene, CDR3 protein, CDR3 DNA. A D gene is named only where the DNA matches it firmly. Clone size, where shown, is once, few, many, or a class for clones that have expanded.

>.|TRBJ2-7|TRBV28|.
CASSQDGTYEQYF
TGTGCCAGCAGCCAGGACGGAACCTACGAGCAGTACTTC
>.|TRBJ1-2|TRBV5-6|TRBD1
CASRALRGQGPNYGYTF
TGTGCCAGCCGAGCACTTCGGGGACAGGGGCCTAACTATGGCTACACCTTC
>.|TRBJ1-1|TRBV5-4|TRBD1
CASSLTGQKNTEAFF
TGTGCCAGCAGCTTGACGGGACAGAAGAACACTGAAGCTTTCTTT
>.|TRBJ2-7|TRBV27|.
CASSLRGGTPSREQYF
TGTGCCAGCAGTTTAAGGGGCGGGACCCCCTCTAGGGAGCAGTACTTC
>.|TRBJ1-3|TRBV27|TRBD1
CASSSNLGTGSNTIYF
TGTGCCAGCAGTTCCAACCTCGGGACAGGGTCTAACACCATATATTTT
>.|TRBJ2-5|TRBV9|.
CASSHPGRTDQETQYF
TGTGCCAGCAGCCATCCAGGGAGGACGGACCAAGAGACCCAGTACTTC
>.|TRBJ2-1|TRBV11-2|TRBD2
CASSSPRGTSWNEQFF
TGTGCCAGCAGCTCCCCTCGAGGGACTAGCTGGAATGAGCAGTTCTTC
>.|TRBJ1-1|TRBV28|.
CASSLNLQVNTEAFF
TGTGCCAGCAGTTTAAATCTGCAGGTGAACACTGAAGCTTTCTTT
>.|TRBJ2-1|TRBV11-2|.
CASSLGSSGRFDNEQFF
TGTGCCAGCAGCTTAGGGTCTTCAGGGAGATTTGACAATGAGCAGTTCTTC
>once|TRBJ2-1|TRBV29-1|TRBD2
CSAAGGGVYNEQFF
TGCAGCGCTGCTGGCGGGGGAGTCTACAATGAGCAGTTCTTC
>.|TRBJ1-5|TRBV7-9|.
CASSLPGGNQPQHF
TGTGCCAGCAGCTTACCTGGGGGCAATCAGCCCCAGCATTTT
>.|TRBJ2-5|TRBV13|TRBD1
CASSDGTALETQYF
TGTGCCAGCAGCGACGGGACAGCCCTAGAGACCCAGTACTTC
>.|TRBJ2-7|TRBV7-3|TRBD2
CASSPSIGRAYEQYF
TGTGCCAGCAGCCCGTCTATCGGGAGGGCGTACGAGCAGTACTTC
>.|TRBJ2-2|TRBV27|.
CASRDFSNTGELFF
TGTGCCAGCAGGGATTTTTCGAACACCGGGGAGCTGTTTTTT
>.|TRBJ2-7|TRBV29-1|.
CSVDLGSHYEQYF
TGCAGCGTCGACCTTGGTAGCCACTACGAGCAGTACTTC
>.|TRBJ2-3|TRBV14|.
CASGPTRASTDTQYF
TGTGCCAGCGGACCTACGCGGGCTAGCACAGATACGCAGTATTTT
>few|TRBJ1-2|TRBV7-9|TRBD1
CASSSTGGRYGYTF
TGTGCCAGCAGCTCGACAGGGGGCCGGTATGGCTACACCTTC
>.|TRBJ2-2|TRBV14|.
CASSRRRSSNTGELFF
TGTGCCAGCAGCCGACGACGAAGCTCGAACACCGGGGAGCTGTTTTTT
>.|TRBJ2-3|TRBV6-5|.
CASTSTDTQYF
TGTGCCAGCACGAGCACAGATACGCAGTATTTT
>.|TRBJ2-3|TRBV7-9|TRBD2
CASRGGSGGDTQYF
TGTGCCAGCAGAGGCGGGAGCGGCGGAGATACGCAGTATTTT
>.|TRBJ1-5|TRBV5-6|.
CASTLGGGQPQHF
TGTGCCAGCACCTTGGGGGGAGGGCAGCCCCAGCATTTT
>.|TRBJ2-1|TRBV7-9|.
CASSSQRHIYNEQFF
TGTGCCAGCAGCTCCCAGAGACATATCTACAATGAGCAGTTCTTC
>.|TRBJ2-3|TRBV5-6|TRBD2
CASSFWTSGGTDTQYF
TGTGCCAGCAGCTTTTGGACTAGCGGGGGCACAGATACGCAGTATTTT
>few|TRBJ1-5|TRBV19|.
CASGYSNQPQHF
TGTGCCAGTGGTTATAGCAATCAGCCCCAGCATTTT
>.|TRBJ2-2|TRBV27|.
CASSLRGDSTGELFF
TGTGCCAGCAGCCTTCGTGGCGACAGCACCGGGGAGCTGTTTTTT
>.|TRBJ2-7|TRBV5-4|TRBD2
CAMQGGGGEQYF
TGTGCCATGCAGGGCGGCGGGGGAGAGCAGTACTTC
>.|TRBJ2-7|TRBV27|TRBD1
CASSPGGQGRRQYF
TGTGCCAGCAGTCCGGGGGGACAGGGACGTCGGCAGTACTTC
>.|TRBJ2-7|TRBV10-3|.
CAIRSAGEDEQYF
TGTGCCATCAGGTCGGCAGGGGAAGACGAGCAGTACTTC
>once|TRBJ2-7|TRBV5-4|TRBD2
CASSRPTSGASYEQYF
TGTGCCAGCAGTCGACCGACTAGCGGGGCATCCTACGAGCAGTACTTC
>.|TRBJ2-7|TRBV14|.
CASSPGTPTYEQYF
TGTGCCAGCAGCCCCGGGACACCGACCTACGAGCAGTACTTC
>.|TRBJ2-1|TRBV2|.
CASSDESSSYNEQFF
TGTGCCAGCAGTGATGAATCGAGCTCCTACAATGAGCAGTTCTTC
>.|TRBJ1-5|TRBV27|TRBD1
CASSSLEGQAYNQPQHF
TGTGCCAGCAGTTCTCTAGAGGGACAGGCTTACAATCAGCCCCAGCATTTT
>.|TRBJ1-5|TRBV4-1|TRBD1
CASSQVGTGNQPQHF
TGCGCCAGCAGCCAAGTAGGGACAGGAAATCAGCCCCAGCATTTT
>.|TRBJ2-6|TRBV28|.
CASSFTPSGANVLTF
TGTGCCAGCAGTTTTACACCCTCTGGGGCCAACGTCCTGACTTTC
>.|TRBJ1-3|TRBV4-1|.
CASRLRLGQPSNTIYF
TGCGCCAGCAGACTTCGTCTCGGGCAGCCTTCAAACACCATATATTTT
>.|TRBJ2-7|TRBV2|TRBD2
CASSQQLAGGLEQYF
TGTGCCAGCAGTCAACAACTAGCGGGAGGGTTAGAGCAGTACTTC
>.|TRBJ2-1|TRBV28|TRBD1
CASSFRRTGTIRNEQFF
TGTGCCAGCAGTTTTCGACGGACAGGGACGATCAGGAATGAGCAGTTCTTC
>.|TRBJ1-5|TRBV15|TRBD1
CATSRTGAYQPQHF
TGTGCCACCAGCAGAACAGGGGCGTATCAGCCCCAGCATTTT
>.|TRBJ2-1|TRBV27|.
CASSRPGPNNEQFF
TGTGCCAGCAGTCGCCCGGGACCCAACAATGAGCAGTTCTTC
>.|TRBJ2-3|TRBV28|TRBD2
CASSLDLAGAGTDTQYF
TGTGCCAGCAGTTTGGACCTAGCGGGAGCGGGGACAGATACGCAGTATTTT
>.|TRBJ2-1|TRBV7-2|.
CASSFSDSAYNEQFF
TGTGCCAGCAGCTTTTCGGACAGCGCTTACAATGAGCAGTTCTTC
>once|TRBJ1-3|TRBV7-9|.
CASSLALGQRDTIYF
TGTGCCAGCAGCTTAGCGCTTGGACAGCGGGACACCATATATTTT
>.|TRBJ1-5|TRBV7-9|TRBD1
CASSLATGGSQPQHF
TGTGCCAGCAGCTTAGCGACAGGGGGCAGCCAGCCCCAGCATTTT
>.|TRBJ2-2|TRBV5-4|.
CASSPVERSNTGELFF
TGTGCCAGCAGCCCGGTGGAGCGTTCGAACACCGGGGAGCTGTTTTTT
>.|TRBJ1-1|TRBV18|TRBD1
CASSGGTEEAFF
TGTGCCAGCTCGGGCGGGACAGAAGAAGCTTTCTTT
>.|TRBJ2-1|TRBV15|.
CATSRTTDRLSYNEQFF
TGTGCCACCAGCAGAACTACAGACAGGCTTTCCTACAATGAGCAGTTCTTC
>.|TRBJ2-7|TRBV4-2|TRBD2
CASSQHFLAGVSYEQYF
TGTGCCAGCAGCCAACACTTCCTAGCGGGAGTTTCCTACGAGCAGTACTTC
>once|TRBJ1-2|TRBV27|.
CASSPGHFDYGYTF
TGTGCCAGCAGCCCGGGACATTTTGACTATGGCTACACCTTC
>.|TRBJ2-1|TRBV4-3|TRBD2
CASSQEGAGGGNEQFF
TGCGCCAGCAGCCAAGAGGGAGCGGGAGGGGGTAATGAGCAGTTCTTC
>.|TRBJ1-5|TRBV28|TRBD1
CASSYGTGPNQPQHF
TGTGCCAGCAGTTACGGGACAGGCCCTAATCAGCCCCAGCATTTT
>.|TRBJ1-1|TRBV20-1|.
CSGFEGTEAFF
TGCAGTGGGTTCGAGGGCACTGAAGCTTTCTTT
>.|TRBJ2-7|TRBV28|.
CASSLRAQGLEQYF
TGTGCCAGCAGTTTGCGTGCCCAAGGCCTCGAGCAGTACTTC